This TCR beta chain was recorded in a study of OX40 agonist ivuxolimab in advanced cancers. The CDR3 is 14 residues long. V lost 2 bases, J lost 1 base, and 5 bases lay in between. Germline CDR1 and CDR2: MDHEN and SYDVKM. This table comes from immunoSEQ multiplex PCR, and its TCRdb copy is limited to in-frame clones, with some not included. The data contain about 86,000 clones, roughly nine tenths of them singletons. The source is an adult with an advanced solid tumor such as melanoma, head and neck, liver or kidney cancer. J is TRBJ2-2 and V is TRBV28; D is ambiguous. Here the sequenced sample was CD4+ or CD8+ T cells sorted from blood, taken in a trial of the OX40 agonist ivuxolimab. The DNA of the CDR3 is TGTGCCAGCAGTTTAAGACAGAACACCGGGGAGCTGTTTTTT. This encodes CASSLRQNTGELFF.